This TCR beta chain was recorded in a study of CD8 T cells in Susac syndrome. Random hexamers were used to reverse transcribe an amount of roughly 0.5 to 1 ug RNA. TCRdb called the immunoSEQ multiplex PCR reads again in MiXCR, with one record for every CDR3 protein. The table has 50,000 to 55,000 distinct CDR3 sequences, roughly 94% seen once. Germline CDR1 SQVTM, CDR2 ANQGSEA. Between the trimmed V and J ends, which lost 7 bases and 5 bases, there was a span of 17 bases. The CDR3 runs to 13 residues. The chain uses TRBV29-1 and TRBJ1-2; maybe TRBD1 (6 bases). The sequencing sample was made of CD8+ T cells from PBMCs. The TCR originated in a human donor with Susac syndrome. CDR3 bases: TGCAGCGCTGAGGAAGAACAGGGATATGGCTACACCTTC. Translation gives CSAEEEQGYGYTF.